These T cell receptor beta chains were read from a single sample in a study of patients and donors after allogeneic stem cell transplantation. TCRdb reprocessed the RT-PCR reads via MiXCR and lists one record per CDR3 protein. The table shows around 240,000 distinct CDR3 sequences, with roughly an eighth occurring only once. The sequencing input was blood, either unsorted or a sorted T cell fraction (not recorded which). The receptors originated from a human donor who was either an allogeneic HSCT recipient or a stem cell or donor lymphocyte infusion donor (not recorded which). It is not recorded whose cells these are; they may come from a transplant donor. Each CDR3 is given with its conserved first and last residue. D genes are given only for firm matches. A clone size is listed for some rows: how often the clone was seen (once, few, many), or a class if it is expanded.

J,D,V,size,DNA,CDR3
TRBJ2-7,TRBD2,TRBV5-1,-,TGCGCCAGCAGTCTAGCGGGAGAAGGTGTCTACGAGCAGTACTTC,CASSLAGEGVYEQYF
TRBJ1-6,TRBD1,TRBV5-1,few,TGCGCCAGCAGCTACCCGGACAGGGATTCACCCCTCCACTTT,CASSYPDRDSPLHF
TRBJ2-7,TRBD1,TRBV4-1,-,TGCGCCAGCAGCGCGGGACAGGGGGGCTACGAGCAGTACTTC,CASSAGQGGYEQYF
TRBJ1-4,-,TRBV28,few,TGTGCCAGCAGTTTTGGTGACAACTCTAATGAAAAACTGTTTTTT,CASSFGDNSNEKLFF
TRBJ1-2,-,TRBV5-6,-,TGTGCCAGCACCGCGACAGACTATGGCTACACCTTC,CASTATDYGYTF
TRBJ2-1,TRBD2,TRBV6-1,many,TGTGCCAGCAGCTCCCCGGGGGGGGCGGTCAATGAGCAGTTCTTC,CASSSPGGAVNEQFF
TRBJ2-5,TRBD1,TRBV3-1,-,TGTGCCAGCAGCTCCGACTCGGGACAGGGGTATGAGACCCAGTACTTC,CASSSDSGQGYETQYF
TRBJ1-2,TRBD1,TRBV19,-,TGTGCCAGTAGTATAGGGGGACAGGGGAGAAGTGGATCGGGCTACACCTTC,CASSIGGQGRSGSGYTF
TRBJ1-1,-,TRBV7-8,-,TGTGCCAGCAGCTTAAAGATGGGCCACCTTCACACTGAAGCTTTCTTT,CASSLKMGHLHTEAFF
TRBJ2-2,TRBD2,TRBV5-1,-,TGCGCCAGCAGCTCCGGACTAGCGGGAGGGCGGGACACCGGGGAGCTGTTTTTT,CASSSGLAGGRDTGELFF
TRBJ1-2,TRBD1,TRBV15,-,TGTGCCACCAGCCCAATGGGACAGGGGGACTATGGCTACACCTTC,CATSPMGQGDYGYTF
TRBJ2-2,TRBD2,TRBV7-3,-,TGTGCCAGCAGCACCAGGGGGACTAGCCGAGCCGGGGAGCTGTTTTTT,CASSTRGTSRAGELFF
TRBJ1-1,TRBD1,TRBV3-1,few,TGTGCCAGCAGCCCCCGGGACAGGGGAGGCACTGAAGCTTTCTTT,CASSPRDRGGTEAFF
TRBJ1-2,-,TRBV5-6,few,TGTGCCAGCAGCTTCCTCGGGACGGACTATGGCTACACCTTC,CASSFLGTDYGYTF
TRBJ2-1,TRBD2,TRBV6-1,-,TGTGCCAGCACTTCGGCGGGGGGCGCCTACAATGAGCAGTTCTTC,CASTSAGGAYNEQFF
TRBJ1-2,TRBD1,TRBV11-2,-,TGTGCCAGCAGAGGACAGGGCCGAACGGGAACCCTGGGTAACTATGGCTACACCTTC,CASRGQGRTGTLGNYGYTF
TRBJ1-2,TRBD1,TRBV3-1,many,TGTGCCAGCAGTCCGGGGACAGCGAACTATGGCTACACCTTC,CASSPGTANYGYTF
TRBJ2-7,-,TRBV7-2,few,TGTGCCAGCAGCTCCATGTACGAGCAGTACTTC,CASSSMYEQYF
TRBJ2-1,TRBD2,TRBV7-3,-,TGTGCCAGCAGCTCTGTCGGGTCTAGCGGGAGGGGTGAGCAGTTCTTC,CASSSVGSSGRGEQFF
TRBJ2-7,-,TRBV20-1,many,TGCAGTGCTAGACATGGGACCACCTACGAGCAGTACTTC,CSARHGTTYEQYF
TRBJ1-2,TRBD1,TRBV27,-,TGTGCCAGCAGTCCCGCGGGACAGGGGACTACTAACTATGGCTACACCTTC,CASSPAGQGTTNYGYTF
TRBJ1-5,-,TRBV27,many,TGTGCCAGCGGGGATCCAGGGAATGGCCAGCCCCAGCATTTT,CASGDPGNGQPQHF
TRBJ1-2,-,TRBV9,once,TGTGCCAGCAGCTTATCCTACAACGATGGCTACACCTTC,CASSLSYNDGYTF
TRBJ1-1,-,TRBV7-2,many,TGTGCCAGCAGCCTTCAGGTGAACACTGAAGCTTTCTTT,CASSLQVNTEAFF
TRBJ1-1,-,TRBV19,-,TGTGCCAGTAGTGAAGGGCGGTGGTCAGGGAACACTGAAGCTTTCTTT,CASSEGRWSGNTEAFF
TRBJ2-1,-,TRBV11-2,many,TGTGCCAGCAGCTTGGGATTCGGACAGAACAATGAGCAGTTCTTC,CASSLGFGQNNEQFF
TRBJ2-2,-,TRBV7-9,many,TGTGCCAGCAGCTTAACCGGGGAGCTGTTTTTT,CASSLTGELFF
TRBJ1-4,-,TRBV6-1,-,TGTGCCAGCAACCTAGGTAGTGGGCCTCGGGAAAAACTGTTTTTT,CASNLGSGPREKLFF
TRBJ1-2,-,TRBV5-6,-,TGTGCCAGCTGTAGAGGGCAACGACACCCCTATGGCTACACCTTC,CASCRGQRHPYGYTF
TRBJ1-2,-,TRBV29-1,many,TGCAGCGTTGACAGCCAAGGCTACACCTTC,CSVDSQGYTF
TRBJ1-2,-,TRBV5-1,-,TGCGCCAGCAGTCCAGGAGGGGCTGGGGAAGGTGGCTACACCTTC,CASSPGGAGEGGYTF
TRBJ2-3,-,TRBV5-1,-,TGCGCCAGCAGCCGCACTCCGGACGGAATAAGCACAGATACGCAGTATTTT,CASSRTPDGISTDTQYF
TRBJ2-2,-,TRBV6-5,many,TGTGCAACAGGACGGCACTCCGGGGAGCTGTTTTTT,CATGRHSGELFF
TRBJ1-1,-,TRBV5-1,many,TGCGCCAGCAGCTTGCAGGGAAAAACTGAAGCTTTCTTT,CASSLQGKTEAFF
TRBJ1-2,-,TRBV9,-,TGTGCCAGCAGCGTAGCGGGGGGCGACTATGGCTACACCTTC,CASSVAGGDYGYTF
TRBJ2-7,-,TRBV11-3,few,TGTGCCAGCAGCTTCTCCGGGACGGATACCTACGAGCAGTACTTC,CASSFSGTDTYEQYF